The clone carrying this T cell receptor (beta chain) has more than one count but fewer than ten. Its antigen is not known. At the Johns Hopkins FTIC core, DNA taken from cultured CD4+ T cells was sequenced by way of the Oncomine TCR Beta short-read assay. Once CD4+ T cells had been cultured, genomic DNA was extracted from them. TCRdb re-called the PCR reads through MiXCR, storing one row per CDR3 protein. The sample includes around 16,000 distinct CDR3 sequences, 54% of them seen just once. The data derive from a study of vaccination and CD4 T cells after COVID-19. Study context: Participants received two doses of either BNT162b2 or mRNA-1273 vaccine. Post-COVID draws followed diagnosis by a median roughly 99 days (range 35 to 161). Study conclusions and caveats: Reactive clone data from convalescent patients indicated a median of roughly 86% appearing only post-vaccination.

The treatment is: roughly 10-day PBMC culture with coronavirus spike peptide pools or control peptides (ViraFEST assay). The CDR3 extends over 13 amino acids. The V and J ends lost 3 bases and 4 bases respectively, with 12 bases between them. The germline gives CDR1 DFQATT, CDR2 SNEGSKA (reference sequence). This chain links TRBV20-1 with TRBJ1-1; TRBD1 is a possible D gene (5 bases). The TCR was taken from a human donor with COVID-19. The sequencing used cultured CD4+ T cells from blood, collected after SARS-CoV-2 vaccination. The CDR3 DNA is TGCAGTGCTAGTGCAGGGAGCCCCACTGAAGCTTTCTTT. The encoded protein is CSASAGSPTEAFF.